These T cell receptor beta chains were read from a single sample in a study of response to subunit inactivated influenza vaccine. TCRdb itself ran the RT-PCR reads through MiXCR, one entry per CDR3 protein. This sample has roughly 650,000 distinct CDR3 sequences; 12% to 15% occur once, and the top ten carry less than 8.5%. This specimen consisted of PBMCs from blood, obtained 14 to 15 days before vaccination. Source of these receptors: a man aged 50 to 60 who received an inactivated influenza vaccine. The CDR3 runs from the conserved cysteine through the conserved F or W. A D gene is named only where the DNA matches it firmly. A row's size may be missing; if present it is once, few, many or a size class.

D gene	J gene	clone size	V gene	CDR3 protein	CDR3 DNA
TRBD2	TRBJ2-7	many	TRBV6-2/TRBV6-3	CASSRLLSRSGSLPSYEQYF	TGTGCCAGCAGTCGCCTTCTGTCTCGAAGCGGGAGTCTCCCCTCTTACGAGCAGTACTTC
NA	TRBJ2-7	NA	TRBV10-3	CAIREDYEQYF	TGTGCCATCAGGGAGGACTACGAGCAGTACTTC
TRBD1	TRBJ2-1	NA	TRBV12-3/TRBV12-4	CASIYDRASYNEQFF	TGTGCCAGCATTTACGACAGGGCTTCCTACAATGAGCAGTTCTTC
NA	TRBJ2-4	few	TRBV20-1	CSADRITELAKNIQYF	TGCAGTGCCGACAGAATTACAGAGCTAGCCAAAAACATTCAGTACTTC
NA	TRBJ1-3	many	TRBV27	CASYTSSGNTIYF	TGTGCCAGCTATACGAGCTCTGGAAACACCATATATTTT
NA	TRBJ2-7	NA	TRBV10-1	CAGTSYEQYF	TGCGCCGGGACTTCTTACGAGCAGTACTTC
TRBD2	TRBJ2-1	few	TRBV5-4	CASSLRAGGHDEQFF	TGTGCCAGCAGCTTGCGCGCGGGAGGGCACGATGAGCAGTTCTTC
NA	TRBJ2-2	NA	TRBV11-2	CASSLVSYTGELFF	TGTGCCAGCAGCTTAGTATCGTACACCGGGGAGCTGTTTTTT
NA	TRBJ2-7	few	TRBV18	CASSPVAAYEQYF	TGTGCCAGCTCACCAGTTGCGGCTTACGAGCAGTACTTC
NA	TRBJ1-1	many	TRBV6-2/TRBV6-3	CASSRGVGTEAFF	TGTGCCAGCAGTCGGGGGGTAGGGACTGAAGCTTTCTTT
TRBD2	TRBJ2-2	few	TRBV7-9	CASSLGGGPNTGELFF	TGTGCCAGCAGCTTAGGCGGGGGGCCTAACACCGGGGAGCTGTTTTTT
TRBD2	TRBJ2-7	NA	TRBV3-1	CASSQAPGLVAYEQYF	TGTGCCAGCAGCCAAGCCCCGGGACTAGTTGCCTACGAGCAGTACTTC
NA	TRBJ2-5	few	TRBV12-3/TRBV12-4	CASSNRLAVQETQYF	TGTGCCAGCAGTAACAGGTTGGCAGTCCAAGAGACCCAGTACTTC
TRBD1	TRBJ1-4	NA	TRBV11-2	CASSRTGGRKLFF	TGTGCCAGCAGCCGAACAGGGGGCCGAAAACTGTTTTTT
NA	TRBJ2-5	many	TRBV5-1	CASNSYGTAGETQYF	TGCGCCAGCAACTCATACGGGACCGCGGGGGAGACCCAGTACTTC
NA	TRBJ1-2	few	TRBV3-1	CASSQLGTFSGTF	TGTGCCAGCAGCCAACTCGGGACCTTTTCTGGGACCTTC
NA	TRBJ1-2	NA	TRBV25-1	CASSAPAAGYTF	TGTGCCAGCAGTGCCCCTGCAGCCGGCTACACCTTC
TRBD1	TRBJ1-1	NA	TRBV2	CASRRARTGHNSNTEAFF	TGTGCCAGCAGACGAGCTCGGACAGGGCACAACTCGAACACTGAAGCTTTCTTT
NA	TRBJ2-7	NA	TRBV20-1	CSARGVAETYEQYF	TGCAGTGCTAGAGGGGTAGCGGAGACCTACGAGCAGTACTTC
NA	TRBJ2-5	NA	TRBV6-5	CASRLGLKETQYF	TGTGCCAGCAGATTAGGACTGAAAGAGACCCAGTACTTC
NA	TRBJ2-5	NA	TRBV11-1	CASSSTVSLGETQYF	TGTGCCAGCAGCTCGACAGTTTCCTTGGGGGAGACCCAGTACTTC
TRBD1	TRBJ2-2	NA	TRBV2	CATGTGGTGELFF	TGTGCCACGGGGACAGGGGGCACCGGGGAGCTGTTTTTT
NA	TRBJ2-2	few	TRBV11-3	CASSFTVGNTGELFF	TGTGCCAGCAGCTTCACAGTGGGGAACACCGGGGAGCTGTTTTTT
TRBD1	TRBJ2-4	NA	TRBV29-1	CSVEEGQEKNIQYF	TGCAGCGTTGAAGAGGGACAGGAAAAAAACATTCAGTACTTC
NA	TRBJ2-3	NA	TRBV11-1	CASSHFASSTDTQYF	TGTGCCAGCAGCCACTTCGCATCTAGCACAGATACGCAGTATTTT
TRBD1	TRBJ2-1	NA	TRBV7-2	CASSLPNPRGIPYNEQFF	TGTGCCAGCAGCTTACCTAATCCCAGGGGGATCCCCTACAATGAGCAGTTCTTC
NA	TRBJ1-5	NA	TRBV15	CATSRGGREVSQPQHF	TGTGCCACCAGCAGAGGCGGGAGGGAGGTATCTCAGCCCCAGCATTTT
NA	TRBJ2-5	few	TRBV5-5	CASSLIDQETQYF	TGTGCCAGCAGCTTAATCGATCAAGAGACCCAGTACTTC
NA	TRBJ1-6	few	TRBV6-5	CASRRGNSPLHF	TGTGCCAGCAGAAGGGGAAATTCACCCCTCCACTTT
NA	TRBJ2-3	NA	TRBV6-1	CASSVPWELRNTQYF	TGTGCCAGCAGTGTCCCTTGGGAGTTAAGAAATACGCAGTATTTT
TRBD2	TRBJ2-5	NA	TRBV20-1	CSARDGASGTLSGETQYF	TGCAGTGCTAGAGATGGGGCTAGCGGGACTCTTTCGGGGGAGACCCAGTACTTC
TRBD1	TRBJ2-7	NA	TRBV20-1	CSAPGDRGYEQYF	TGCAGTGCGCCCGGCGACAGGGGGTACGAGCAGTACTTC
NA	TRBJ2-3	few	TRBV20-1	CSAGAGGTGTDTQYF	TGCAGTGCTGGGGCTGGGGGGACGGGAACAGATACGCAGTATTTT
TRBD2	TRBJ2-5	few	TRBV28	CASSFSSSGGAAETQYF	TGTGCCAGCAGTTTCTCTTCTAGCGGCGGGGCGGCAGAGACCCAGTACTTC
TRBD2	TRBJ2-1	NA	TRBV29-1	CSVEGAAGGLYNEQFF	TGCAGCGTTGAAGGGGCCGCGGGAGGGCTTTACAATGAGCAGTTCTTC
NA	TRBJ2-7	NA	TRBV28	CASSRRGPLGYEQYF	TGTGCCAGCAGCCGGAGGGGTCCGTTGGGGTACGAGCAGTACTTC
TRBD2	TRBJ2-3	NA	TRBV5-5	CASRVGNSGGDTQYF	TGTGCCAGCCGGGTGGGGAATAGCGGGGGAGATACGCAGTATTTT
NA	TRBJ2-2	NA	TRBV6-2/TRBV6-3	CASRKGAGELFF	TGTGCCAGCAGGAAGGGAGCCGGGGAGCTGTTTTTT
NA	TRBJ2-7	NA	TRBV29-1	CSVIADAKGAEQYF	TGCAGCGTTATAGCGGACGCAAAAGGGGCCGAGCAGTACTTC
NA	TRBJ1-4	few	TRBV7-9	CASSRTDSTNEKLFF	TGTGCCAGCAGCCGTACAGATTCAACTAATGAAAAACTGTTTTTT
NA	TRBJ2-7	NA	TRBV7-2	CASSPSSLQGKEQYF	TGTGCCAGCAGCCCCAGCTCTCTGCAGGGGAAGGAGCAGTACTTC
NA	TRBJ1-1	NA	TRBV7-2	CASSLNGFEAFF	TGTGCCAGCAGCCTGAACGGCTTTGAAGCTTTCTTT
TRBD1	TRBJ2-2	few	TRBV11-2	CASSQDRVGTGELFF	TGTGCCAGCAGCCAAGACAGGGTGGGCACCGGGGAGCTGTTTTTT
TRBD1	TRBJ2-5	few	TRBV20-1	CSARGQGTQETQYF	TGCAGTGCTAGAGGACAGGGGACCCAAGAGACCCAGTACTTC
NA	TRBJ1-5	NA	TRBV20-1	CSARDRAWDYSNQPQHF	TGCAGTGCTAGAGATAGAGCTTGGGACTATAGCAATCAGCCCCAGCATTTT